This TCR beta chain was captured in a study of beta chain features in type 1 diabetes. As to this clone: Its antigen is undetermined.

Donors contributed one heparinised blood draw apiece, averaging around 100 mL. CDR1 SNHLY and CDR2 FYNNEI come from the germline V gene. The CDR3 is made up of 12 amino acids. J lost 10 bases, V lost 5 bases, and 3 bases had no gene match. Expressed TCRB transcripts were sequenced, since all the RNA that had been isolated was reverse transcribed. Here immunoSEQ multiplex PCR was the method, and the copy in TCRdb shows in-frame clones only, minus some. The sample records about 360,000 clones, around an eighth being singletons. Regarding the study as a whole: More deletions and fewer insertions at VDJ junctions were seen in type 1 diabetes patients. Whatever favoring of shorter templates PCR might show would apply equally to patients and controls. When Type 1 diabetes patients were examined, their TCRB CDR3s proved moderately but significantly shorter in all four CD4+ subsets.

This TCR was sampled from a woman aged 18-29 years with type 1 diabetes. The sample consisted of naive CD4+ T cells from blood. The V gene is TRBV2, the J gene TRBJ2-1; 9 bases are shared with TRBD1. This CDR3 reads CASSRQGGEQFF. The CDR3 nucleotides read TGTGCCAGCAGTCGACAGGGGGGGGAGCAGTTCTTC.